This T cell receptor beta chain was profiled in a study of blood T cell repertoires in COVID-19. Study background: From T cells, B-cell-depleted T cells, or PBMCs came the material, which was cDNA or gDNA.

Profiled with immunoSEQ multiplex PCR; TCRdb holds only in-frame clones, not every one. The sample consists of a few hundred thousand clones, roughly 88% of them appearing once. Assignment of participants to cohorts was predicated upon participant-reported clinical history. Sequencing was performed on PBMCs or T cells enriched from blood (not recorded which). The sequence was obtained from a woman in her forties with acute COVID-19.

The CDR3 DNA sequence: TGTGCCGGCGGACAGGGTCTGAACACCGGGGAGCTGTTTTTT. It specifies CAGGQGLNTGELFF. This chain uses TRBV2 with TRBJ2-2; 8 positions agree with TRBD1. The J segment lost 1 base and the V segment lost 11 bases, leaving 6 bases of the junction unmatched. From germline, CDR1 is SNHLY and CDR2 FYNNEI. This CDR3 is built from 14 residues.